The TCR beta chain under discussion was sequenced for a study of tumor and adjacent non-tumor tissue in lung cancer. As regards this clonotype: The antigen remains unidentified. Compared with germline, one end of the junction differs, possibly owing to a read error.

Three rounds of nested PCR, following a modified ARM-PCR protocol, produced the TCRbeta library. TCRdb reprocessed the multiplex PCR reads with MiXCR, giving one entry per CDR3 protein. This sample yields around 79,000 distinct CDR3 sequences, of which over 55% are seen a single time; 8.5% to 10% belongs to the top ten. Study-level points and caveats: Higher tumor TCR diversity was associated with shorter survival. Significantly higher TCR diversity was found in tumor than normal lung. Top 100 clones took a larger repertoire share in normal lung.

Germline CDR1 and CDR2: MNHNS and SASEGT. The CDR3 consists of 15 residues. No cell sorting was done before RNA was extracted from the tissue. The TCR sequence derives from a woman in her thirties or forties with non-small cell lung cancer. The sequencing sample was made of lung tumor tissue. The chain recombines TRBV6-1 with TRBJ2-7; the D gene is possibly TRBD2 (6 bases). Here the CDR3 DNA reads TGTGCCAGCCGGAGGGATACAGATATAACCTACGAGCAATACTTC. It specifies CASRRDTDITYEQYF.